The 9 T cell receptor beta chains in this list originate from one sample, sequenced in a study of T-cell reconstitution after alpha-beta-depleted transplantation in children. During its preparation, the TCRbeta library received unique molecular identifiers. TCRdb reanalysed the PCR reads using MiXCR and keeps one entry per CDR3 protein. The data hold a few hundred thousand distinct CDR3 sequences, with over 25% observed a single time. The source material was PBMCs, sampled before TCRalphabeta/CD19-depleted stem cell transplant. The receptors derive from a boy under two years old with Wiskott-Aldrich syndrome, due to receive a stem cell transplant.

The CDR3 sequence is CASSIVEGGLEEQFF. The CDR3, as DNA: TGTGCCAGTAGTATAGTTGAGGGAGGGCTAGAGGAGCAGTTCTTC. This chain uses TRBV19 with TRBJ2-1, with 7 nucleotides matching TRBD2. This CDR3 spans 15 amino acids. Germline V gene sequence: CDR1 LNHDA, CDR2 SQIVND (reference sequence). The trim removed 1 base at V and 10 bases at J, leaving 10 bases unmatched.

This clonotype has only a few counts. The J gene is TRBJ2-1, the V gene TRBV3-1; no firm D call. The CDR3 contains 12 residues. Germline loops: CDR1 LGHDT, CDR2 YNNKEL (reference sequence). V gave up 1 base and J gave up 6 bases, with 4 bases separating them. CDR3 amino acids: CASSQVPNEQFF. Here the CDR3 DNA reads TGTGCCAGCAGCCAAGTTCCCAATGAGCAGTTCTTC.

V is TRBV20-1 and J is TRBJ2-5; weak D call: TRBD1 (6 bases). V was trimmed by 6 bases and J by 4 bases, leaving 18 bases between them. This CDR3 has 14 residues. Germline assignment: CDR1 DFQATT and CDR2 SNEGSKA (reference sequence). The DNA for the CDR3 is TGCAGTGCCCGAGGAATTTGGGGGCTAGAGACCCAGTACTTC. Protein: CSARGIWGLETQYF.

The CDR3 loop reads CASSYDRGVGYEQYF. The CDR3 region has the DNA TGTGCCAGCAGCTACGACAGGGGTGTTGGCTACGAGCAGTACTTC. This rearrangement joins TRBV7-9 to TRBJ2-7; 8 nucleotides match TRBD1. The length of the CDR3 is 15 residues. V lost 4 bases to trimming and J lost 3 bases; unmatched junction nucleotides: 8. Germline lookup yields CDR1 SEHNR and CDR2 FQNEAQ (reference sequence). The full variable domain, its missing parts supplied by reference TRBV7-9 and TRBJ2-7, is DTGVSQNPRHKITKRGQNVTFRCDPISEHNRLYWYRQTLGQGPEFLTYFQNEAQLEKSRLLSDRFSAERPKGSFSTLEIQRTEQGDSAMYLCASSYDRGVGYEQYFGPGTRLTVT.

CDR3 in amino acids: CASSLKVGSSSYEQYF. The CDR3 DNA is TGTGCCAGCAGCTTAAAGGTGGGCAGCTCCTCCTACGAGCAGTACTTC. The genes are TRBV11-2 and TRBJ2-7; D ambiguous. Between the trimmed V and J ends, which lost 2 bases and 0 bases, there was a span of 14 bases. Germline CDR1 and CDR2: SGHAT and FQNNGV. The CDR3 length is 16 residues.

The J gene is TRBJ2-3, the V gene TRBV5-1; maybe TRBD2 (6 bases). The CDR3 contains 14 residues. Germline CDR1 SGHRS, CDR2 YFSETQ. V was shortened by 1 base and J by 5 bases, with 11 bases between the two germline ends. The chain's CDR3 is CASSLKVGGDTQYF. CDR3 nucleotides: TGCGCCAGCAGCTTGAAAGTGGGGGGAGATACGCAGTATTTT.

The V and J genes are TRBV29-1 and TRBJ2-5; a possible D gene is TRBD1 (5 bases). This CDR3 has 12 amino acids. The germline gives CDR1 SQVTM, CDR2 ANQGSEA. V dropped 4 bases and J dropped 5 bases, with 11 bases sitting between them. The CDR3: CSVARAGETQYF. CDR3 bases: TGCAGCGTTGCCAGGGCAGGGGAGACCCAGTACTTC.

The rearrangement uses TRBV18 and TRBJ1-1; a weak D match, TRBD1 (5 bases). Germline CDR1 KGHSH, CDR2 LQKENI. The CDR3 is 15 residues long. V shed 1 base and J shed 7 bases, with 16 bases lying between them. The chain's CDR3 is CASSPLGQGNGEAFF. CDR3 DNA: TGTGCCAGCTCACCACTTGGGCAGGGAAATGGTGAAGCTTTCTTT.

With regard to this clonotype: Since the CDR3 does not end with the conserved phenylalanine or tryptophan, this likely comes from a read error. The chain uses TRBV7-9 and TRBJ2-7, with unresolved D. The ends were cut back, 1 base at V and 7 bases at J, with 8 bases in the middle. The length of the CDR3 is 12 residues. Germline CDR1 and CDR2: SEHNR and FQNEAQ (reference sequence). The CDR3 region is CASSLGGEEQYL. The CDR3 coding sequence is TGTGCCAGCAGCTTAGGAGGTGAAGAGCAGTACCTC.